This T cell receptor beta chain appears in the sequencing data of a study of T-cell reconstitution after alpha-beta-depleted transplantation in children. Unique molecular identifiers were used in preparing the TCRbeta library. A single record per CDR3 protein comes from TCRdb applying MiXCR to the PCR reads. The sample yields approximately 340,000 distinct CDR3 sequences, about a tenth seen once. Trimming removed 2 bases at V and 6 bases at J, with 8 bases between. CDR1 is MDHEN, CDR2 SYDVKM, per germline. This CDR3 has 13 amino acids. This clonotype showed up just a few times. The sequenced sample was PBMCs from the stem cell graft donor, obtained from the stem cell graft. The clonotype comes from a human donor who donated a stem cell graft to a child with acute lymphoblastic leukemia. The gene calls are TRBV28 and TRBJ1-5; no clear D. The CDR3: CASSLQTSQPQHF. CDR3 bases: TGTGCCAGCAGTTTACAGACCTCTCAGCCCCAGCATTTT.